This TCR beta chain was retrieved from a study of blood T cell repertoires in COVID-19 (dated by TCRdb to the early 2020s). A note on the overall study: Samples from collaborators originated in the United States, Italy and Spain and spanned both the acute and convalescent phases of COVID-19. The sample metadata nearly always contained a de-identified subject ID, COVID-19 status, age in years and sex. The samples were drawn from two sources: the first 160 participants of the ongoing ImmuneRACE study, and 1,200 or so subjects contributed by 6 global collaborators. Deeply sampled blood TCRbeta repertoires from subjects exposed to, actively infected with, or recovered from COVID-19 were included in the dataset. The material from the prospective study consisted of cDNA or gDNA derived from T cells, B-cell-depleted T cells, or PBMCs. HLA class I and class II types, where available, came from metadata supplied by the sample provider rather than from assay-based typing. A freely available public database, intended as a resource for researchers studying the immune response to SARS-CoV-2, is where the repertoires were released. Study-wide findings and limitations: Clinical and demographic metadata were provided uncurated, with the amount varying by source and participant.

In Seattle, one collaborating source enrolled patients while the infection was active and tracked those patients longitudinally over the course of disease. Each collaborating institution followed its own protocols to collect whole blood in K2EDTA tubes. For TCRbeta analysis, collaborator samples were shipped as frozen whole blood, as isolated PBMCs, or as DNA extracted from either sample type. CDR1 SGHTA and CDR2 FQGNSA are derived from the germline V gene. The CDR3 starts with the cysteine, ends with the phenylalanine, and has 15 residues. Just CDR3 DNA is preserved here, 45 bases in frame from base 1. Between the V and J ends, shortened by 2 bases and 3 bases respectively, the junction contains 12 bases. Points on this clone: Its antigen is not yet known. The input lacks base qualities; no much larger clone sits a single base away.

TCRbeta CDR3 regions were amplified from genomic DNA using the immunoSEQ Assay, a bias-controlled multiplex PCR. From the authors' description of their analysis: Within the assay, amplification of reference gene primers was used to estimate how many nucleated cells each sample contained. To quantify the absolute abundance of each unique TCRbeta CDR3 rearrangement, sequence reads were collapsed and filtered. For each sample, productive Simpson clonality was calculated by taking the square root of Simpson's diversity index across productive rearrangements. TCRdb stores this immuneACCESS table with in-frame sequences only. Part of the clones is absent; in the studies checked, under half of the shortfall reflects unresolved V genes, and no reason is known for the rest. V, J and clone size were drawn from that table, and D and trimming were deduced from the DNA. This sample holds approximately 110,000 clones; roughly 90% were observed only once. The biggest ten clones account for around 2.1% of the sample.

Sequences were obtained from peripheral blood. Here the chain combines TRBV7-2 and TRBJ2-3; the D gene identity is not certain. The clonotype originates from a man aged 50 to 60 with COVID-19, enrolled during active disease. Read as DNA, the sequence is TGTGCCAGCAGCTTAAGAGGCGACGGGACAGATACGCAGTATTTT. Its translation reads: CASSLRGDGTDTQYF. This CDR3, with the reference TRBV7-2 and TRBJ2-3 proteins standing in past its ends, gives the full variable domain GAGVSQSPSNKVTEKGKDVELRCDPISGHTALYWYRQSLGQGLEFLIYFQGNSAPDKSGLPSDRFSAERTGGSVSTLTIQRTQQEDSAVYLCASSLRGDGTDTQYFGPGTRLTVL.